The 5 T cell receptor beta chains given below trace back to one sample, sequenced in a study of CD8 T cells in Susac syndrome. The RNA, roughly 0.45 to 1 ug, was put through reverse transcription using random hexamers. TCRdb ran MiXCR on the immunoSEQ multiplex PCR reads and lists one entry per CDR3 protein. Among some 190,000 distinct CDR3 sequences, about 95% were seen once, and the ten largest hold approximately 0.15%. Sequenced sample: CD4+ T cells from PBMCs. These receptors came from a human donor with Susac syndrome.

This clonotype is a singleton in its sample. The chain carries TRBV30 and TRBJ1-1, with no clear D. Trimming took 0 bases from V and 8 from J, leaving 7 bases between them. Germline V gene sequence: CDR1 GTSNPN, CDR2 SVGIG (reference sequence). The CDR3 length is 11 residues. CDR3 nucleotides: TGTGCCTGGAGTGTAAGACAAGAAGCTTTCTTT. This gives the protein CAWSVRQEAFF.

The rearrangement joins TRBV30 to TRBJ1-1; D is undetermined. The CDR3 is made up of 11 amino acids. CDR1 is GTSNPN, CDR2 SVGIG, per germline (reference sequence). Trimming cost V 3 bases and J 1 base, with 3 bases left between them. CDR3 loop: CAWRGNTEAFF. CDR3 nucleotides: TGTGCCTGGAGGGGGAACACTGAAGCTTTCTTT.

The rearrangement joins TRBV29-1 to TRBJ2-7; 9 bases map to TRBD1. CDR1 is SQVTM and CDR2 is ANQGSEA in the germline V gene. Trimming removed 7 bases from V and 6 bases from J; junction bases left unmatched: 13. The CDR3 extends over 14 amino acids. The CDR3 DNA reads as TGCAGCGGCTCGAAGGGACAGGGCACGGGCGAGCAGTACTTC. This sequence encodes CSGSKGQGTGEQYF.

The chain uses TRBV7-3 and TRBJ2-1, with 8 bases fitting TRBD2. Germline V lookup: CDR1 SGHTA, CDR2 FQGTGA. The CDR3 runs 15 residues. J gave up 2 bases and V 5 bases, and 5 bases lay outside the gene matches. The CDR3 nucleotides are TGTGCCAGCAGCGTTAGCGGGGTTCCCTACAATGAGCAGTTCTTC. The encoded protein is CASSVSGVPYNEQFF.

This chain connects TRBV6-1 to TRBJ1-2, with a tentative D call TRBD1 (5 bases). CDR1 and CDR2 from the germline V gene are MNHNS and SASEGT. Trimming shortened V by 6 bases and J by 0 bases, and 14 bases separated the two germline ends. CDR3 length equals 15 residues. This CDR3 reads CASRPGLGANYGYTF. The CDR3 DNA follows: TGTGCCAGCAGACCGGGACTTGGAGCTAACTATGGCTACACCTTC.